Listed below are T cell receptor beta chains from one sample, sequenced in a study of shared clonotypes between healthy human individuals. Libraries were prepared by immunoSEQ multiplex PCR; TCRdb keeps only in-frame clonotypes and omits some of them. The table includes a few million clones, roughly 92% detected once. Sequencing was done on a sample of naive CD4+ T cells from PBMCs. The origin of the receptors is a man younger than 30 in good health. Some clones in this sample may be carry-over from other donors' samples. The CDR3 runs from the conserved cysteine through the conserved F or W. The D gene is left open where the match is weak. Rows give clone size only sometimes, using once, few, many, or a class for an expanded clone.

>TRBJ2-5|TRBV6-5|TRBD1|.
CASSYSRGQETQYF
TGTGCCAGCAGTTACTCCAGGGGGCAAGAGACCCAGTACTTC
>TRBJ2-5|TRBV10-3|TRBD2|.
CAISESAAGGPGETQYF
TGTGCCATCAGTGAGAGTGCAGCGGGAGGGCCGGGAGAGACCCAGTACTTC
>TRBJ2-5|TRBV11-2|TRBD2|.
CASSFGLARETQYF
TGTGCCAGCAGCTTCGGACTAGCGCGGGAGACCCAGTACTTC
>TRBJ2-2|TRBV5-1|.|once
CASEDSANTGELFF
TGCGCCAGTGAGGACTCAGCGAACACCGGGGAGCTGTTTTTT
>TRBJ1-1|TRBV7-9|.|.
CASSSEGTEAFF
TGTGCCAGCAGCTCCGAAGGAACTGAAGCTTTCTTT
>TRBJ2-6|TRBV9|.|.
CASSVAGAGANVLTF
TGTGCCAGCAGCGTTGCGGGTGCCGGGGCCAACGTCCTGACTTTC
>TRBJ1-2|TRBV5-6|.|.
CASSLYAIAGYTF
TGTGCCAGCAGCTTGTACGCTATTGCTGGCTACACCTTC
>TRBJ1-4|TRBV5-1|TRBD1|.
CASSAGTGPNLPEKLFF
TGCGCCAGCAGCGCAGGGACAGGGCCGAACTTGCCAGAAAAACTGTTTTTT
>TRBJ1-1|TRBV28|.|.
CASSFGGYSNTEAFF
TGTGCCAGCAGTTTTGGGGGGTACTCGAACACTGAAGCTTTCTTT
>TRBJ1-1|TRBV5-1|TRBD1|few
CASSTDRGRTEAFF
TGCGCCAGCAGCACGGACAGGGGGCGGACTGAAGCTTTCTTT
>TRBJ1-1|TRBV7-2|.|.
CASSAQKNTEAFF
TGTGCCAGCAGCGCTCAGAAGAACACTGAAGCTTTCTTT
>TRBJ2-1|TRBV19|TRBD2|.
CASRRGLAGVQLDEQFF
TGTGCCAGTAGACGGGGACTAGCGGGAGTACAGTTGGATGAGCAGTTCTTC
>TRBJ1-4|TRBV5-1|TRBD1|.
CASTQGAATTYEKLFF
TGCGCCAGCACTCAGGGGGCCGCCACGACATATGAAAAACTGTTTTTT
>TRBJ1-2|TRBV7-3|TRBD1|.
CASSLGSGGVYTF
TGTGCCAGCAGCTTAGGCTCAGGGGGCGTCTACACCTTC
>TRBJ1-5|TRBV6-6|.|.
CASSEDRWNQPQHF
TGTGCCAGCAGCGAAGACCGGTGGAATCAGCCCCAGCATTTT
>TRBJ1-5|TRBV27|TRBD1|.
CASRSTGEHQPQHF
TGTGCCAGCAGATCGACAGGGGAGCATCAGCCCCAGCATTTT
>TRBJ2-3|TRBV6-5|.|once
CASSYLLNRGTDTQYF
TGTGCCAGCAGTTACTTACTAAACCGGGGCACAGATACGCAGTATTTT
>TRBJ2-7|TRBV18|TRBD2|.
CASSRTRASGSNSYEQYF
TGTGCCAGCTCACGAACAAGGGCTAGCGGGAGTAACTCCTACGAGCAGTACTTC
>TRBJ2-2|TRBV30|TRBD2|.
CAWRTGTSAGELFF
TGTGCCTGGAGAACCGGGACTAGCGCCGGGGAGCTGTTTTTT
>TRBJ2-5|TRBV19|.|.
CASSREYRETQYF
TGTGCCAGTAGCAGGGAATACAGAGAGACCCAGTACTTC
>TRBJ2-7|TRBV30|.|.
CAWSEWRKAAYEQYF
TGTGCCTGGAGTGAGTGGCGGAAGGCAGCCTACGAGCAGTACTTC
>TRBJ1-4|TRBV6-6|.|.
CASSYSGRGNEKLFF
TGTGCCAGCAGTTACTCGGGAAGAGGGAATGAAAAACTGTTTTTT
>TRBJ2-7|TRBV11-2|TRBD1|.
CASSRRKGQGKPYEQYF
TGTGCCAGCAGCCGACGCAAAGGACAGGGAAAACCCTACGAGCAGTACTTC
>TRBJ2-7|TRBV7-9|.|.
CASSFFQDVSTYEQYF
TGTGCCAGCAGCTTTTTTCAGGACGTTTCAACCTACGAGCAGTACTTC
>TRBJ2-7|TRBV28|TRBD2|.
CASSSRGGFPLEQYF
TGTGCCAGCAGCTCCCGCGGGGGGTTTCCTCTCGAGCAGTACTTC
>TRBJ1-1|TRBV10-1|.|.
CASSRQTMNTEAFF
TGCGCCAGCTCCCGACAGACCATGAACACTGAAGCTTTCTTT
>TRBJ2-7|TRBV19|TRBD2|.
CASSRTSGIYEQYF
TGTGCCAGTAGTCGGACTAGCGGGATCTACGAGCAGTACTTC
>TRBJ1-6|TRBV30|.|.
CAWTSYSYNSPLHF
TGTGCCTGGACGAGCTACTCCTATAATTCACCCCTCCACTTT
>TRBJ2-7|TRBV28|.|.
CASSMTNSYEQYF
TGTGCCAGCAGTATGACCAACTCCTACGAGCAGTACTTC
>TRBJ2-2|TRBV5-4|TRBD1|once
CASSLPGQQLTGELFF
TGTGCCAGCAGCTTGCCGGGACAGCAACTCACCGGGGAGCTGTTTTTT
>TRBJ2-3|TRBV5-4|.|.
CASSPPGGGTDTQYF
TGTGCCAGCAGCCCCCCAGGCGGTGGGACAGATACGCAGTATTTT
>TRBJ2-1|TRBV5-1|TRBD1|.
CASRVGGQALNEQFF
TGCGCCAGCAGGGTGGGGGGACAGGCACTCAATGAGCAGTTCTTC
>TRBJ2-1|TRBV5-5|TRBD1|.
CASSLVGTGAYNEQFF
TGTGCCAGCAGCTTGGTCGGGACAGGGGCCTACAATGAGCAGTTCTTC
>TRBJ2-7|TRBV2|TRBD1|once
CASRYRGPEQYF
TGTGCCAGCAGATACAGGGGACCCGAGCAGTACTTC
>TRBJ2-1|TRBV6-5|.|.
CASSYGDWDNEQFF
TGTGCCAGCAGTTACGGGGACTGGGACAATGAGCAGTTCTTC
>TRBJ2-1|TRBV2|.|.
CASSERRTSSYNEQFF
TGTGCCAGCAGTGAGCGCAGGACGAGCTCCTACAATGAGCAGTTCTTC
>TRBJ1-1|TRBV15|.|.
CATSRGTEAFF
TGTGCCACCAGCAGAGGCACTGAAGCTTTCTTT
>TRBJ1-2|TRBV4-3|.|once
CASSQARGVYGYTF
TGCGCCAGCAGCCAAGCACGGGGCGTCTATGGCTACACCTTC
>TRBJ1-1|TRBV7-9|.|few
CASSRPTGNTEAFF
TGTGCCAGCAGCCGCCCGACAGGGAACACTGAAGCTTTCTTT
>TRBJ2-7|TRBV2|.|.
CASLVSHEQYF
TGTGCCAGCCTGGTTTCCCACGAGCAGTACTTC
>TRBJ2-3|TRBV30|TRBD1|.
CAWSGQGGTDTQYF
TGTGCCTGGAGTGGACAGGGGGGCACAGATACGCAGTATTTT
>TRBJ1-2|TRBV19|.|.
CASSETGNVYGYTF
TGTGCCAGTAGTGAGACAGGAAACGTCTATGGCTACACCTTC
>TRBJ1-4|TRBV28|.|.
CASTRSGEKLFF
TGTGCCAGCACCCGGAGCGGAGAAAAACTGTTTTTT
>TRBJ1-1|TRBV5-5|.|.
CASSTWRATEAFF
TGTGCCAGCAGCACCTGGAGGGCCACTGAAGCTTTCTTT
>TRBJ2-3|TRBV5-1|.|.
CASSVQGGDTQYF
TGCGCCAGCAGCGTCCAGGGCGGGGATACGCAGTATTTT
>TRBJ2-2|TRBV11-2|.|.
CASSLVAGELFF
TGTGCCAGCAGCTTAGTTGCCGGGGAGCTGTTTTTT
>TRBJ2-3|TRBV28|TRBD2|.
CASSRRPGLEFADTQYF
TGTGCCAGCAGCCGCAGACCGGGACTAGAATTCGCAGATACGCAGTATTTT